Below are 13 T cell receptor beta chains sequenced from a single sample in a study of cytomegalovirus exposure and HLA in healthy donors. PCR primers comprised 60 Vbeta and 13 Jbeta primers. Clones were sequenced by immunoSEQ multiplex PCR, and TCRdb holds only the in-frame ones, with some missing. The sample lists about 240,000 clones, about 80% seen once, with approximately 8.4% in the top ten. The sequenced material came from PBMCs. These receptors came from an older woman in good health and CMV-seropositive.

The chain employs TRBV6-1 and TRBJ1-5, with D uncertain. This CDR3 is 15 amino acids long. The ends were cut back, 3 bases at V and 2 bases at J, with 11 bases in the middle. Germline loops: CDR1 MNHNS, CDR2 SASEGT. The CDR3 coding sequence is TGTGCCAGCAGTGACGGAACTACGGGCAATCAGCCCCAGCATTTT. This codes for CASSDGTTGNQPQHF.

To note about this clone: The sample holds other DNA sequences that translate to the same CDR3. As DNA, the CDR3 is TGTGCCAGCAGTGACAGGGGCTATGGCTACACCTTC. Translated, it gives CASSDRGYGYTF. V usage is TRBV6-1 and J usage is TRBJ1-2; the D gene is possibly TRBD1 (6 bases). With 3 bases removed from V and 4 bases from J, the gap between germline ends came to 6 bases. The CDR3 is 12 amino acids. CDR1 is MNHNS, CDR2 SASEGT, per germline.

The V call is TRBV18, the J call TRBJ1-5; 8 bases are shared with TRBD1. Germline loops: CDR1 KGHSH, CDR2 LQKENI. With 3 bases clipped from V and 5 bases from J, the junction kept 9 bases outside the gene matches. The CDR3 is 16 amino acids. CDR3 sequence (DNA): TGTGCCAGCTCACCCGGGACAGGAGCCTTTTATCAGCCCCAGCATTTT. The encoded protein is CASSPGTGAFYQPQHF.

The chain couples TRBV7-3 to TRBJ2-3; D might be TRBD2 (6 bases). Trimming removed 5 bases from V and 6 bases from J, with 18 bases in between. The CDR3 extends over 15 amino acids. Germline loops: CDR1 SGHTA, CDR2 FQGTGA. CDR3 amino acids: CASSKLEGAHDTQYF. CDR3 coding DNA: TGTGCCAGCAGCAAGCTGGAGGGAGCTCATGATACGCAGTATTTT.

The chain recombines TRBV6-1 with TRBJ1-2; weak D call: TRBD1 (5 bases). This CDR3 has 14 residues. In germline, CDR1 is MNHNS, CDR2 SASEGT. V was clipped by 6 bases and J by 4 bases, with 15 bases between them. The CDR3 is CASSASGTSYGYTF. DNA of the CDR3: TGTGCCAGCAGCGCCTCCGGGACTTCCTATGGCTACACCTTC.

This chain links TRBV30 with TRBJ2-1; tentative D call: TRBD1 (6 bases). CDR3 length: 12 amino acids. Trimming removed 5 bases from V and 4 bases from J, with 9 bases in between. The germline CDR1 and CDR2 sequences are GTSNPN and SVGIG (reference sequence). The DNA for the CDR3 is TGTGCCTGGGTAACAGGGTACAATGAGCAGTTCTTC. Its translation is CAWVTGYNEQFF.

The chain couples TRBV6-6 to TRBJ1-6, with 8 bases that match TRBD1. The germline CDR1 and CDR2 sequences are MNHNY and SVGAGI (reference sequence). J gave up 5 bases and V 4 bases, and 7 bases lay outside the gene matches. CDR3 size: 16 residues. The CDR3 DNA reads as TGTGCCAGCAGTTGGTCGACAGGGGTGAATAATTCACCCCTCCACTTT. Translated, it gives CASSWSTGVNNSPLHF.

V and J are TRBV15 and TRBJ2-7; possible D gene TRBD2, 6 bases. Looked up from germline, CDR1 is LNHNV and CDR2 is YYDKDF (reference sequence). Trimming removed 5 bases from V and 3 bases from J, with 14 bases in between. The CDR3 sequence is 14 residues long. CDR3 nucleotide sequence: TGTGCCACCAGCCCTGGGGGGAGAAGCTACGAGCAGTACTTC. Its translation: CATSPGGRSYEQYF.

The rearrangement uses TRBV25-1 and TRBJ1-2, with a weak D call TRBD1 (5 bases). The V gene's germline CDR1 is MGHDK and CDR2 SYGVNS. The CDR3 is made up of 13 amino acids. The V end lost 1 base, the J end lost 5 bases, and 8 bases lay between the germline ends. CDR3 region: CASSESGGYGYTF. The CDR3 nucleotides are TGTGCCAGCAGTGAATCGGGGGGATATGGCTACACCTTC.

V gene TRBV5-1 combines with J gene TRBJ1-1; 7 nucleotides align to TRBD1. The CDR3 has 16 residues. V shed 4 bases, J shed 4 bases, and the junction held 13 bases outside the gene matches. Germline CDR1 reads SGHRS; CDR2 reads YFSETQ. The CDR3 here is CASSTQGPLGGTEAFF. CDR3 nucleotide sequence: TGCGCCAGCAGCACACAGGGGCCCCTTGGGGGCACTGAAGCTTTCTTT.

Comments on this clone: The sample contains more than one DNA sequence encoding this CDR3. This chain uses TRBV7-9 with TRBJ2-7; D ambiguous. Germline assignment: CDR1 SEHNR and CDR2 FQNEAQ (reference sequence). This CDR3 spans 12 amino acids. V lost 2 bases and J lost 2, with 4 bases in between. CDR3 loop: CASSLTAYEQYF. Written as DNA, the CDR3 is TGTGCCAGCAGCTTAACAGCCTACGAGCAGTACTTC.

The chain uses TRBV18 and TRBJ2-1, with 7 nucleotides matching TRBD1. The CDR3 totals 14 residues. The germline V gene has CDR1 KGHSH and CDR2 LQKENI. The junction had 6 bases not matched to a gene; V was cut back by 6 bases and J by 4 bases. The CDR3 bases are TGTGCCAGCTCCCGGACAGGCCTTTACAATGAGCAGTTCTTC. Its translation is CASSRTGLYNEQFF.

V is TRBV28 and J is TRBJ1-5, with D perhaps matching TRBD1 (6 bases). There are 13 residues in the CDR3. Germline V gene sequence: CDR1 MDHEN, CDR2 SYDVKM. The V end lost 3 bases, the J end lost 7 bases, and 10 bases lay between the germline ends. The CDR3 reads CASSLERGQPQHF. Written as DNA, the CDR3 is TGTGCCAGCAGTTTGGAAAGGGGGCAGCCCCAGCATTTT. The full variable domain, completed using reference TRBV28 and TRBJ1-5, is DVKVTQSSRYLVKRTGEKVFLECVQDMDHENMFWYRQDPGLGLRLIYFSYDVKMKEKGDIPEGYSVSREKKERFSLILESASTNQTSMYLCASSLERGQPQHFGDGTRLSIL.